The source of this TCR beta chain is a study of blood T cell repertoires in COVID-19. Study-wide background: Specimens from acute and convalescent COVID-19 originated in the United States, Italy and Spain. From T cells, B-cell-depleted T cells, or PBMCs came the material, which was cDNA or gDNA.

Original handling: Quantification of nucleated cells was approximated via reference gene primer amplification. Measured with immunoSEQ multiplex PCR; TCRdb has only the in-frame clones, and not every one. V, J and clone size are taken as reported in that table, and D and trimming were inferred from the DNA itself. Of 50,000 to 85,000 clones in the sample, 91% are singletons; the top ten hold under 8.5%. Germline V CDR1 and CDR2: SGHVS, FQNEAQ. The CDR3 is 15 residues long. The J segment lost 6 bases and the V segment lost 2 bases, leaving 6 bases of the junction unmatched. V gene TRBV7-8 combines with J gene TRBJ1-2; 10 positions match TRBD1. The sample was peripheral blood. This TCR was sampled from a human donor in a cohort sampled during active COVID-19. CDR3 region: CASSLSGTGVNGYTF. The CDR3 nucleotides are TGTGCCAGCAGCTTATCCGGGACAGGGGTAAATGGCTACACCTTC.